These 25 T cell receptor beta chains were all obtained from the same sample, sequenced in a study of blood T cell repertoires in COVID-19. Produced via immunoSEQ multiplex PCR; TCRdb's table is partial and in-frame only. The data hold 300,000 to 350,000 clones, with over 70% observed a single time. Input material: peripheral blood. The origin of the receptors is a man in his thirties or forties with active or convalescent COVID-19.

The CDR3: CASSWGPSEQYF. The CDR3 DNA reads TGTGCCAGCAGCTGGGGGCCCTCCGAGCAGTACTTC. The chain recombines TRBV12-3 or TRBV12-4 with TRBJ2-7; D perhaps matches TRBD1 (6 bases). V was clipped by 6 bases and J by 6 bases, with 12 bases between them. The length of the CDR3 is 12 residues.

The chain links TRBV9 to TRBJ2-2, with TRBD1 as a possible D gene (5 bases). The CDR3 sequence is 15 residues long. V shed 2 bases and J shed 4 bases, with 12 bases lying between them. In germline, CDR1 is SGDLS, CDR2 YYNGEE. The CDR3 loop is CASSVGHGSTGELFF. Written as DNA, the CDR3 is TGTGCCAGCAGCGTGGGGCACGGAAGCACCGGGGAGCTGTTTTTT.

The chain recombines TRBV5-1 with TRBJ2-5, with 9 bases lining up with TRBD2. Germline V CDR1 and CDR2: SGHRS, YFSETQ. Losses at the gene ends were 4 bases for V and 5 bases for J; bases not matched to a gene: 15. The CDR3 has 17 residues. As DNA, the CDR3 is TGCGCCAGCAGCCCCGGTGTAGCGGGAGCGGAAGGGGAGACCCAGTACTTC. This codes for CASSPGVAGAEGETQYF. Drawing the rest from reference TRBV5-1 and TRBJ2-5, the complete variable domain is KAGVTQTPRYLIKTRGQQVTLSCSPISGHRSVSWYQQTPGQGLQFLFEYFSETQRNKGNFPGRFSGRQFSNSRSEMNVSTLELGDSALYLCASSPGVAGAEGETQYFGPGTRLLVL.

As DNA, the CDR3 is TGTGCCAGCAGTTTCTGGGAGAATGAGCAGTTCTTC. Its translation is CASSFWENEQFF. The chain links TRBV28 to TRBJ2-1, with D possibly matching TRBD2 (5 bases). CDR1 and CDR2 from the germline V gene are MDHEN and SYDVKM. V dropped 3 bases and J dropped 7 bases, with 7 bases sitting between them. CDR3 length: 12 amino acids. The complete variable domain, with remaining parts taken from reference TRBV28 and TRBJ2-1, reads DVKVTQSSRYLVKRTGEKVFLECVQDMDHENMFWYRQDPGLGLRLIYFSYDVKMKEKGDIPEGYSVSREKKERFSLILESASTNQTSMYLCASSFWENEQFFGPGTRLTVL.

In the case of this clone: At one of its ends the junction is not consistent with the germline gene, which may arise from a read error. This chain connects TRBV28 to TRBJ2-1; 11 bases map to TRBD2. The CDR3 loop spans 15 amino acids. Looked up from germline, CDR1 is MDHEN and CDR2 is SYDVKM. This CDR3 is CASSFSGRAYNEQFF. CDR3 nucleotide sequence: TGTGCCAGCAGTTTTAGCGGGAGGGCCTATAATGAGCAGTTCTTC.

Concerning this clone itself: The sample carries other DNA sequences with the same CDR3. The chain links TRBV11-2 to TRBJ1-2; TRBD1 aligns across 8 bases. In germline, CDR1 is SGHAT, CDR2 FQNNGV. This CDR3 region has 13 residues. Trimming at V came to 4 bases and at J to 3 bases, leaving 1 base not matched to a gene. CDR3 nucleotides: TGTGCCAGCAGCTCGACAGGGGACTATGGCTACACCTTC. Encoded protein: CASSSTGDYGYTF.

The chain has TRBV5-5 and TRBJ2-4, with unresolved D. Trimming stripped 3 bases from V and 9 bases from J, with 13 bases between. Germline V gene sequence: CDR1 SGHKS, CDR2 YYEKEE (reference sequence). The CDR3 has 13 amino acids. The CDR3 reads CASSSTGASIQYF. In nucleotides, the CDR3 is TGTGCCAGCAGCTCCACCGGTGCGAGCATTCAGTACTTC.

The gene calls are TRBV6-4 and TRBJ2-3, with 9 bases aligning to TRBD2. The V segment lost 2 bases and the J segment 4 bases; nucleotides outside the gene matches: 4. The CDR3 is 15 amino acids. Per the germline V gene, CDR1 is MRHNA and CDR2 is SNTAGT. The CDR3 is CASSDAGGPADTQYF. Here the CDR3 DNA reads TGTGCCAGCAGTGACGCGGGAGGGCCCGCAGATACGCAGTATTTT.

The rearrangement joins TRBV7-8 to TRBJ2-5, with D possibly matching TRBD2 (6 bases). CDR3 length equals 18 residues. Trimming pared 0 bases from V and 1 base from J, leaving 18 bases between. Germline lookup yields CDR1 SGHVS and CDR2 FQNEAQ. CDR3 in amino acids: CASSLARLARGGQETQYF. CDR3 bases: TGTGCCAGCAGCTTAGCGAGGCTAGCGAGGGGCGGCCAAGAGACCCAGTACTTC.

The rearrangement joins TRBV28 to TRBJ1-6, with TRBD1 matching over 7 bases. Germline trimming cut 5 bases from V and 8 bases from J; bases unmatched to any gene: 6. The germline gives CDR1 MDHEN, CDR2 SYDVKM. The CDR3 covers 14 residues. CDR3 coding DNA: TGTGCCAGCAGTCTCGACAGGGTTGATTCACCCCTCCACTTT. Translating it yields CASSLDRVDSPLHF.

The count of this clone is one. The chain links TRBV4-1 to TRBJ2-5, with D possibly being TRBD2 (5 bases). CDR3 length: 16 amino acids. Deletions cut 5 bases from V and 1 base from J, with 17 bases between. The germline V gene has CDR1 MGHRA and CDR2 YSYEKL. CDR3: CASSGGVATSQETQYF. In DNA form, the CDR3 reads TGCGCCAGCAGCGGCGGAGTAGCGACATCCCAAGAGACCCAGTACTTC.

This rearrangement joins TRBV6-6 to TRBJ1-6; TRBD1 matches at 9 bases. V lost 7 bases to trimming and J lost 8 bases; unmatched junction nucleotides: 9. Germline V gene lookup returns CDR1 MNHNY and CDR2 SVGAGI (reference sequence). CDR3 length equals 15 residues. Written as DNA, the CDR3 is TGTGCCAGCAACGCCCCGGGACAGGGAGATTCACCCCTCCACTTT. Protein product: CASNAPGQGDSPLHF.

The CDR3 reads CASSDRAGVVTGELFF. DNA for the CDR3: TGTGCCAGCAGTGACCGGGCGGGAGTGGTGACCGGGGAGCTGTTTTTT. V gene TRBV6-4 combines with J gene TRBJ2-2, with 7 bases identical to TRBD2. The CDR3 spans 16 residues. CDR1 is MRHNA, CDR2 SNTAGT, per germline. The V segment lost 2 bases and the J segment 5 bases; nucleotides outside the gene matches: 8.

V and J are TRBV4-3 and TRBJ2-3; the D is unclear. The CDR3 covers 13 residues. V was shortened by 0 bases and J by 7 bases, with 8 bases between the two germline ends. CDR1 is LGHNA, CDR2 YSLEER, per germline. In nucleotides, the CDR3 is TGCGCCAGCAGCCAAGATGTAGCAAATACGCAGTATTTT. This codes for CASSQDVANTQYF.

The gene calls are TRBV5-1 and TRBJ2-7; D perhaps matches TRBD2 (6 bases). Trimming took 5 bases from V and 4 from J, leaving 13 bases between them. The germline V gene has CDR1 SGHRS and CDR2 YFSETQ. This CDR3 is built from 13 residues. The CDR3 here is CASRVGGPYEQYF. The CDR3, as DNA: TGCGCCAGCAGGGTCGGAGGGCCGTACGAGCAGTACTTC.

The chain employs TRBV20-1 and TRBJ1-2; D remains unclear. Trimming pared 5 bases from V and 4 bases from J, leaving 5 bases between. This CDR3 is 10 amino acids long. CDR1 is DFQATT, CDR2 SNEGSKA, per germline (reference sequence). The CDR3 sequence: CSAPSYGYTF. The CDR3 bases are TGCAGTGCTCCTTCCTATGGCTACACCTTC.

The chain couples TRBV6-2 or TRBV6-3 to TRBJ2-1, with 12 bases fitting TRBD2. V lost 0 bases to trimming and J lost 1 base; unmatched junction nucleotides: 4. There are 18 residues in the CDR3. Germline lookup yields CDR1 MNHEY and CDR2 SVGEGT. The CDR3 region has the DNA TGTGCCAGCAGTTACTCGTCTAGCGGGAGGGGTTCCTACAATGAGCAGTTCTTC. It translates to CASSYSSSGRGSYNEQFF.

The chain's CDR3 is CASSLGGTGNYGYTF. The CDR3 DNA reads TGCGCCAGCAGCTTGGGAGGGACAGGGAACTATGGCTACACCTTC. The chain joins TRBV5-1 to TRBJ1-2, with TRBD1 identical over 9 bases. CDR1 is SGHRS, CDR2 YFSETQ, per germline. The trim removed 0 bases at V and 2 bases at J, leaving 2 bases unmatched. This CDR3 has 15 residues.

This clone was found once. The chain links TRBV11-3 to TRBJ1-1; D ambiguous. V was clipped by 3 bases and J by 1 base, with 3 bases between them. The germline V gene encodes CDR1 SGHNT and CDR2 YENEEA. This CDR3 region has 12 residues. This CDR3 reads CASSFRNTEAFF. CDR3 bases: TGTGCCAGCAGCTTTAGGAACACTGAAGCTTTCTTT.

This clone came up once. J is TRBJ2-7 and V is TRBV5-5; D is unclear. This CDR3 has 13 amino acids. Germline values: CDR1 SGHKS, CDR2 YYEKEE (reference sequence). Trimming took off 1 base at V and 2 bases at J, with 7 bases between the two ends. Here the CDR3 reads CASSLSQTYEQYF. CDR3 DNA: TGTGCCAGCAGCTTGTCACAGACCTACGAGCAGTACTTC.

This clone was recorded once. V and J are TRBV11-2 and TRBJ1-3, with 9 bases fitting TRBD1. This CDR3 comprises 19 residues. With 5 bases clipped from V and 1 base from J, the junction kept 15 bases outside the gene matches. In germline, CDR1 is SGHAT, CDR2 FQNNGV. Here the CDR3 reads CASSVGQGWFLRSGNTIYF. The CDR3 DNA reads TGTGCCAGCAGCGTCGGACAGGGGTGGTTCCTTCGATCTGGAAACACCATATATTTT.

J is TRBJ2-7 and V is TRBV10-3, with D maybe TRBD1 (5 bases). This CDR3 spans 13 amino acids. Deletions cut 3 bases from V and 5 bases from J, with 11 bases between. CDR1 and CDR2 from the germline V gene are ENHRY and SYGVKD. The CDR3 nucleotides are TGTGCCATCAGTGAAAAGGGGTCCCACGAGCAGTACTTC. Its translation: CAISEKGSHEQYF.

This rearrangement joins TRBV7-2 to TRBJ2-7, with D perhaps TRBD1 (6 bases). V was shortened by 4 bases and J by 4 bases, with 17 bases between the two germline ends. Per germline, CDR1 SGHTA and CDR2 FQGNSA. The CDR3 runs to 15 residues. CDR3 DNA sequence: TGTGCCAGCAGCTGGGACATGGCCCCGGCATACGAGCAGTACTTC. It codes for CASSWDMAPAYEQYF.

The rearrangement uses TRBV5-4 and TRBJ2-1, with a possible D match to TRBD1 (5 bases). V lost 5 bases, J lost 10 bases, and 13 bases lay in between. The germline gives CDR1 SGHNT, CDR2 YYREEE (reference sequence). CDR3 length: 12 residues. CDR3 in DNA: TGTGCCAGCAGAAGGGCAGGGCGGGAGCAGTTCTTC. Encoded protein: CASRRAGREQFF.

This chain joins TRBV5-1 and TRBJ2-7; 7 bases fit TRBD1. CDR3 length equals 14 residues. Germline V gene lookup returns CDR1 SGHRS and CDR2 YFSETQ. The V gene end was trimmed by 0 bases and the J gene end by 2 bases; junction bases not matched to a gene: 2. The CDR3 sequence is CASSLGDRTYEQYF. Written as DNA, the CDR3 is TGCGCCAGCAGCTTGGGGGACAGAACCTACGAGCAGTACTTC.